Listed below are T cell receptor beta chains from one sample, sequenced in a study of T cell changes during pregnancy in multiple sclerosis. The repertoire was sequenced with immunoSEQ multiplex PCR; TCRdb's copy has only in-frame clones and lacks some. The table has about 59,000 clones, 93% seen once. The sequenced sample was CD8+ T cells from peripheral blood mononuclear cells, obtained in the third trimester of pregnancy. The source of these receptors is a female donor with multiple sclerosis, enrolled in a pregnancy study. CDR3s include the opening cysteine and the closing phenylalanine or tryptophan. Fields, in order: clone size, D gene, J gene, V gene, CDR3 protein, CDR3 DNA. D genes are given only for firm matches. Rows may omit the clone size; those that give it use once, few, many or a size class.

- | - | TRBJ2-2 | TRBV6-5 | CASSYPGTGELFF | TGTGCCAGCAGTTACCCAGGCACCGGGGAGCTGTTTTTT
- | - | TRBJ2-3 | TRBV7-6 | CASSLTPRSRTSTDTQYF | TGTGCCAGCAGCTTAACCCCTCGCTCGCGAACTAGCACAGATACGCAGTATTTT
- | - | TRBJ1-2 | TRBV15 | CATSSTRSLQGYYGYTF | TGTGCCACCAGCAGTACTCGGAGCCTACAAGGATACTATGGCTACACCTTC
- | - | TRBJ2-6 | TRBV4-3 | CASSEGGRSGANVLTF | TGCGCCAGCAGCGAGGGGGGGCGGTCTGGGGCCAACGTCCTGACTTTC
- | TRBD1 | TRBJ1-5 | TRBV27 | CASSPSTGYQPQHF | TGTGCCAGCAGTCCCTCGACAGGGTATCAGCCCCAGCATTTT
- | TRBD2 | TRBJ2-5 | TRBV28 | CASSGLAGLEETQYF | TGTGCCAGCTCGGGACTAGCGGGACTTGAAGAGACCCAGTACTTC
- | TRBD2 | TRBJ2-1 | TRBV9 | CASSVATAGVAGLNEQFF | TGTGCCAGCAGCGTAGCTACTGCGGGGGTAGCGGGCCTCAATGAGCAGTTCTTC
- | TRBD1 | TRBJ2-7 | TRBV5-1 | CASSLRQGAEEQYF | TGCGCCAGCAGCTTGCGACAGGGGGCGGAGGAGCAGTACTTC
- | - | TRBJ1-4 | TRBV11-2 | CASSLDGSRNEKLFF | TGTGCCAGCAGCTTAGATGGCAGTCGTAATGAAAAACTGTTTTTT
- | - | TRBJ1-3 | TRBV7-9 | CASSLPTQPPGNTIYF | TGTGCCAGCAGCTTACCGACACAACCCCCTGGAAACACCATATATTTT
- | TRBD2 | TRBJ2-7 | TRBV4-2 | CASSPHSLGRSWEQYF | TGTGCCAGCAGCCCCCATAGCCTCGGGAGGTCATGGGAGCAGTACTTC
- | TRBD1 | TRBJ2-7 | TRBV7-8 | CASSLGRGLSEQYF | TGTGCCAGCAGCTTGGGCAGGGGGCTCTCCGAGCAGTACTTC
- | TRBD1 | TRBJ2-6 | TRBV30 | CAWVGQGRGANVLTF | TGTGCCTGGGTTGGACAGGGGAGAGGGGCCAACGTCCTGACTTTC
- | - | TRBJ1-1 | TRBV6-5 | CASNLYRDMNTEAFF | TGTGCCAGCAACCTTTACAGAGACATGAACACTGAAGCTTTCTTT
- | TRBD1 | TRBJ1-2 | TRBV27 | CASSPTGFGYGYTF | TGTGCCAGCAGCCCGACAGGGTTTGGCTATGGCTACACCTTC
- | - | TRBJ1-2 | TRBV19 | CASIPQGSGADGYTF | TGTGCCAGTATACCCCAGGGGTCAGGGGCAGATGGCTACACCTTC
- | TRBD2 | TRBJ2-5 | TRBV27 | CASSLWGTSGSSPETQYF | TGTGCCAGCAGTTTATGGGGGACTAGCGGGAGTTCCCCAGAGACCCAGTACTTC
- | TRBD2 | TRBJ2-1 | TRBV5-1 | CASSLGLAVTGDEQFF | TGCGCCAGCAGCTTGGGACTAGCGGTGACCGGGGATGAGCAGTTCTTC
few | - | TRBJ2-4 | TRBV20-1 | CSAPETAIQYF | TGCAGTGCTCCCGAAACAGCCATTCAGTACTTC
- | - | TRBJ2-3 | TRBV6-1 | CASSEIPGDTQYF | TGTGCCAGCAGTGAAATCCCCGGGGATACGCAGTATTTT
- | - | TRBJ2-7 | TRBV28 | CASSQTGINYEQYF | TGTGCCAGCAGTCAGACAGGAATCAACTACGAGCAGTACTTC
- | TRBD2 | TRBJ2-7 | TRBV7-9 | CASSLGTSEQYF | TGTGCCAGCAGCTTGGGGACTAGCGAGCAGTACTTC
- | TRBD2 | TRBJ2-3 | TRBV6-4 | CASSLVPGLAGAIAHGTQYF | TGTGCCAGCAGTCTTGTGCCGGGACTAGCGGGAGCGATAGCACATGGTACGCAGTATTTT
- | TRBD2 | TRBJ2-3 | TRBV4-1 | CASSQGLAGGVGTQYF | TGCGCCAGCAGCCAAGGACTAGCGGGAGGGGTCGGTACGCAGTATTTT
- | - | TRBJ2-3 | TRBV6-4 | CASSPGVGVPTDTQYF | TGTGCCAGCAGCCCCGGGGTGGGAGTACCCACAGATACGCAGTATTTT
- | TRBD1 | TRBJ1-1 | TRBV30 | CASLDRGLTEAFF | TGTGCCTCGTTGGACAGGGGGCTCACTGAAGCTTTCTTT
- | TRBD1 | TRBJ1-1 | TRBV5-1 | CASSVTGVYTEAFF | TGCGCCAGCAGCGTTACAGGGGTTTACACTGAAGCTTTCTTT
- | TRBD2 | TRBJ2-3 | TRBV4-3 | CASSQGSSGPTSTDTQYF | TGCGCCAGCAGCCAAGGTTCTAGCGGACCCACTAGCACAGATACGCAGTATTTT
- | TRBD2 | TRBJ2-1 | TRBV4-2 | CASSQVGTSGYRNEQFF | TGTGCCAGCAGCCAAGTTGGGACTAGCGGATATCGAAATGAGCAGTTCTTC
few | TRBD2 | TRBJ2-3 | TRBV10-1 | CASSEGLAVNTDTQYF | TGCGCCAGCAGTGAGGGGCTAGCGGTGAACACAGATACGCAGTATTTT
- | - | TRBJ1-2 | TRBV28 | CASRLPGYGYTF | TGTGCCAGCAGGTTGCCCGGCTATGGCTACACCTTC
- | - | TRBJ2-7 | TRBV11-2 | CASSSPSYEQYF | TGTGCCAGCAGCTCCCCCTCGTACGAGCAGTACTTC
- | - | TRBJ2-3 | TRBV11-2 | CASSQQFSTDTQYF | TGTGCCAGCAGCCAACAGTTTAGCACAGATACGCAGTATTTT
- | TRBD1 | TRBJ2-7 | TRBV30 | CAWAGGDYEQYF | TGTGCCTGGGCAGGGGGCGACTACGAGCAGTACTTC
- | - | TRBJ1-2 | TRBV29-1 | CSVAQGSYGYTF | TGCAGCGTCGCCCAGGGTAGCTATGGCTACACCTTC
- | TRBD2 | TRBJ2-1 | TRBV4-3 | CASSQDRAGGPYNEQFF | TGCGCCAGCAGCCAAGATAGAGCGGGAGGGCCCTACAATGAGCAGTTCTTC
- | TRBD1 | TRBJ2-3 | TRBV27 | CASRTDRGGTDTQYF | TGTGCCAGCAGAACCGACAGGGGTGGCACAGATACGCAGTATTTT
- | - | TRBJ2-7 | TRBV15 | CATSPGVGAYEQYF | TGTGCCACCAGTCCCGGGGTCGGCGCCTACGAGCAGTACTTC
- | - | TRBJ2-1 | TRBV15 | CATSNPEFSYNEQFF | TGTGCCACCAGCAATCCGGAGTTCTCCTACAATGAGCAGTTCTTC
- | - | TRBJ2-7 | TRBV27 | CASGPYEQYF | TGTGCCAGCGGCCCCTACGAGCAGTACTTC